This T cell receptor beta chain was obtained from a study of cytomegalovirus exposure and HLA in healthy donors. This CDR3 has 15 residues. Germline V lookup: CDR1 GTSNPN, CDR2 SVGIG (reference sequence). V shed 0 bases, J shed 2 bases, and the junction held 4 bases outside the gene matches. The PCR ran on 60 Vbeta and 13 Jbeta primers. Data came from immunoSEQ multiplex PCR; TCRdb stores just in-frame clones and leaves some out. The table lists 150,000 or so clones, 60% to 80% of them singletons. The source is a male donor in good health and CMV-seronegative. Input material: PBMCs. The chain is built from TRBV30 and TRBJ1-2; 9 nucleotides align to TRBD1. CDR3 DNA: TGTGCCTGGAGTGTCGGGGACAGGGAAAACTATGGCTACACCTTC. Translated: CAWSVGDRENYGYTF.